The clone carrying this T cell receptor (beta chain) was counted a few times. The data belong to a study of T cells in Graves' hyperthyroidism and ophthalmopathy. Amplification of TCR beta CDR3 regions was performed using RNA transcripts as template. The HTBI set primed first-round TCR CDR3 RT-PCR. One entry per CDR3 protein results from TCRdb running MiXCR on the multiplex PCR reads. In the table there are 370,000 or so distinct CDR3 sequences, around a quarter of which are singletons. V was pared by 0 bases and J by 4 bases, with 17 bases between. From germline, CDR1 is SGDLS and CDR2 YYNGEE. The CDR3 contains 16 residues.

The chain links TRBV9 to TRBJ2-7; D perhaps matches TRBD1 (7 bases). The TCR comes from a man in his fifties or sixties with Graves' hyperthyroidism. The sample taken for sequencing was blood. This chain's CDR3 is CASSVAAGGGSYEQYF. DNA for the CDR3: TGTGCCAGCAGCGTAGCAGCAGGGGGAGGTTCTTACGAGCAGTACTTC.